This TCR beta chain was recovered during a study of spatial heterogeneity in lung cancer. In the library, each TCR cDNA molecule bore its own unique molecular identifier. A single record per CDR3 protein comes from TCRdb applying MiXCR to the 5' RACE reads. The data contain more than 20,000 distinct CDR3 sequences, about 6.8% of them singletons. Many counts were recorded for this clonotype. Its antigen is currently unknown. Study conclusions and caveats: One measure, the expanded intratumoral alpha and beta TCR count, tracked tumor mutation counts.

Time point noted: sample taken at primary tumor resection. The sequenced material consisted of unsorted whole RNA from tumor, nontumor lung or frozen PBMC. This sample comprised lung tumor tissue, obtained at surgery. The source is a male donor with early-stage non-small cell lung cancer.

Here the CDR3 DNA reads TGTGCCAGTAGGACGGGCCTTGCGAACACCGGGGAGCTGTTTTTT. Protein sequence: CASRTGLANTGELFF. The V call is TRBV19, the J call TRBJ2-2; D gene unclear. V was clipped by 6 bases and J by 0 bases, with 11 bases between them. This CDR3 is built from 15 residues. Germline loops: CDR1 LNHDA, CDR2 SQIVND (reference sequence).